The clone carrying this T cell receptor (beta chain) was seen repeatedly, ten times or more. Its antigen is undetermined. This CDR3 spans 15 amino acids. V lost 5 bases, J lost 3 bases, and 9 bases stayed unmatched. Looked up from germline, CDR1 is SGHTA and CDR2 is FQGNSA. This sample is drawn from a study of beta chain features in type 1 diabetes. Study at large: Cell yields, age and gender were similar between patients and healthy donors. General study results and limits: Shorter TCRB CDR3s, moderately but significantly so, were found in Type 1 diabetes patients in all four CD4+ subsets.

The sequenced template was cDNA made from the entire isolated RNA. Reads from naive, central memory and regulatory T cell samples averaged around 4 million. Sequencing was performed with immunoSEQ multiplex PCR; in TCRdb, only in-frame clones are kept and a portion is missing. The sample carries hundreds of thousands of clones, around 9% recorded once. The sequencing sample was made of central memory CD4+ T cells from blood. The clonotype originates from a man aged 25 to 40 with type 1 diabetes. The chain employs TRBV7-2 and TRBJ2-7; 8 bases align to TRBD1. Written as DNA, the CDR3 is TGTGCCAGCAGCCCTGGACAGGGAACTATCTACGAGCAGTACTTC. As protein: CASSPGQGTIYEQYF.